Shown below are 19 T cell receptor beta chains from a single sample sequenced in a study of blood T cell repertoires in COVID-19. Measured with immunoSEQ multiplex PCR; TCRdb has only the in-frame clones, and not every one. This table holds some 170,000 clones, 84% found once. The sample comprised PBMCs or T cells enriched from blood (not recorded which). The receptors come from a man aged 45-65 years who had recovered from COVID-19.

The chain recombines TRBV20-1 with TRBJ1-4, with 7 bases identical to TRBD1. This CDR3 region has 15 residues. Germline loops: CDR1 DFQATT, CDR2 SNEGSKA (reference sequence). Trimming at V came to 3 bases and at J to 3 bases, leaving 7 bases not matched to a gene. In nucleotides, the CDR3 is TGCAGTGCTAGTACCCCAGGGACAGCTAATGAAAAACTGTTTTTT. Translation: CSASTPGTANEKLFF.

The J gene is TRBJ1-4, the V gene TRBV19; no reliable D call. The germline CDR1 and CDR2 sequences are LNHDA and SQIVND (reference sequence). The CDR3 contains 15 residues. The V end was cut by 5 bases, the J end by 3 bases, with 13 bases between. As DNA, the CDR3 is TGTGCCAGTAGTGACCGAGGGTTTGCTAATGAAAAACTGTTTTTT. Its translation is CASSDRGFANEKLFF. Full variable domain (missing parts from reference TRBV19 and TRBJ1-4): DGGITQSPKYLFRKEGQNVTLSCEQNLNHDAMYWYRQDPGQGLRLIYYSQIVNDFQKGDIAEGYSVSREKKESFPLTVTSAQKNPTAFYLCASSDRGFANEKLFFGSGTQLSVL.

The rearrangement links TRBV28 to TRBJ2-7, with D maybe TRBD2 (6 bases). The V gene lost 5 bases and the J gene lost 6 bases, with 11 bases spanning the gap. Germline CDR1 reads MDHEN; CDR2 reads SYDVKM. This CDR3 is built from 12 residues. CDR3 DNA sequence: TGTGCCAGCAGTGGTCTAGCGCCCGAGCAGTACTTC. Protein product: CASSGLAPEQYF.

The V and J genes are TRBV7-2 and TRBJ2-3; 11 bases are a match to TRBD2. CDR3 length: 17 amino acids. After removal of 4 bases from V and 5 bases from J, the junction contained 11 bases not matched to a gene. Germline CDR1 reads SGHTA; CDR2 reads FQGNSA. This CDR3 reads CASSYQPLAGGGDTQYF. The CDR3 DNA reads TGTGCCAGCAGCTACCAACCCCTAGCGGGGGGAGGAGATACGCAGTATTTT. Full variable domain (remainder filled in from reference TRBV7-2 and TRBJ2-3): GAGVSQSPSNKVTEKGKDVELRCDPISGHTALYWYRQSLGQGLEFLIYFQGNSAPDKSGLPSDRFSAERTGGSVSTLTIQRTQQEDSAVYLCASSYQPLAGGGDTQYFGPGTRLTVL.

This clone has only a few counts. CDR3 DNA: TGTGCCAGCAGTAGACAGGATGAAAAACTGTTTTTT. It translates to CASSRQDEKLFF. The gene calls are TRBV9 and TRBJ1-4; a possible D gene is TRBD1 (6 bases). The CDR3 is made up of 12 amino acids. V dropped 5 bases and J dropped 6 bases, with 8 bases sitting between them. Germline V gene data show CDR1 as SGDLS and CDR2 as YYNGEE.

This sequence joins TRBV4-1 and TRBJ1-3, with 8 bases lining up with TRBD1. J was trimmed by 3 bases and V by 3 bases; bases with no gene match: 7. CDR1 and CDR2 from the germline V gene are MGHRA and YSYEKL. CDR3 length: 16 amino acids. CDR3: CASSQLTGGGGNTIYF. The CDR3 nucleotides read TGCGCCAGCAGCCAGCTAACAGGGGGTGGTGGAAACACCATATATTTT.

V usage is TRBV5-4 and J usage is TRBJ1-2, with TRBD1 matching over 9 bases. Unmatched junction bases numbered 4, after V lost 1 base and J lost 0 bases. The germline V gene encodes CDR1 SGHNT and CDR2 YYREEE (reference sequence). The CDR3 spans 16 residues. This chain's CDR3 is CASSLPGQGSNYGYTF. In nucleotides, the CDR3 is TGTGCCAGCAGCTTGCCGGGACAGGGATCTAACTATGGCTACACCTTC.

The rearrangement links TRBV5-5 to TRBJ1-5; D perhaps matches TRBD1 (5 bases). CDR3 length: 18 amino acids. V was pared by 2 bases and J by 1 base, with 19 bases between. The germline V gene has CDR1 SGHKS and CDR2 YYEKEE (reference sequence). CDR3 protein: CASSLEGVRGLSNQPQHF. CDR3 sequence (DNA): TGTGCCAGCAGCTTAGAAGGCGTTCGGGGGTTGAGCAATCAGCCCCAGCATTTT.

To note about this clone: This CDR3 is also generated by other DNA sequences in the sample. The rearrangement links TRBV5-6 to TRBJ1-1, with D maybe TRBD1 (6 bases). CDR3 length: 12 amino acids. Germline CDR1 and CDR2: SGHDT and YYEEEE. Deletions cut 4 bases from V and 5 bases from J, with 9 bases between. The CDR3 nucleotides are TGTGCCAGCAGCCAGGGGTGGACTGAAGCTTTCTTT. This encodes CASSQGWTEAFF.

The V gene is TRBV19, the J gene TRBJ2-3, with 8 bases lining up with TRBD1. V was clipped by 9 bases and J by 0 bases; unmatched bases: 2. Germline V gives CDR1 LNHDA, CDR2 SQIVND (reference sequence). The CDR3 consists of 13 residues. CDR3 residues: CASRQGSTDTQYF. The CDR3 DNA reads as TGTGCCAGCCGACAGGGGAGCACAGATACGCAGTATTTT.

J is TRBJ1-5 and V is TRBV5-5, with a weak D call TRBD1 (5 bases). The germline V gene encodes CDR1 SGHKS and CDR2 YYEKEE (reference sequence). The CDR3 totals 16 residues. V was shortened by 3 bases and J by 4 bases, with 17 bases between the two germline ends. The CDR3 region has the DNA TGTGCCAGCAGCTGGGACTTTCTTATAGGGAATCAGCCCCAGCATTTT. It translates to CASSWDFLIGNQPQHF. Full variable domain (remainder filled in from reference TRBV5-5 and TRBJ1-5): DAGVTQSPTHLIKTRGQQVTLRCSPISGHKSVSWYQQVLGQGPQFIFQYYEKEERGRGNFPDRFSARQFPNYSSELNVNALLLGDSALYLCASSWDFLIGNQPQHFGDGTRLSIL.

The genes are TRBV14 and TRBJ2-7; TRBD1 matches at 9 bases. Germline V gives CDR1 SGHDN, CDR2 FVKESK. The CDR3 is 16 amino acids. V lost 0 bases to trimming and J lost 4 bases; unmatched junction nucleotides: 7. CDR3 nucleotide sequence: TGTGCCAGCAGCCAAGACGGGACAGGGCGGTCGTACGAGCAGTACTTC. Protein product: CASSQDGTGRSYEQYF.

The chain carries TRBV6-5 and TRBJ1-2, with a weak D call TRBD1 (6 bases). V shed 9 bases and J shed 5 bases, with 16 bases lying between them. Germline V gene sequence: CDR1 MNHEY, CDR2 SVGAGI. This CDR3 contains 13 residues. The CDR3 loop reads CASNNKGGYGYTF. For the CDR3, the DNA is TGTGCCAGTAACAACAAAGGGGGATATGGCTACACCTTC.

The V call is TRBV7-8, the J call TRBJ1-1, with a weak D call TRBD1 (5 bases). V lost 5 bases and J 5 bases, leaving 18 bases between the germline ends. Germline CDR1 and CDR2: SGHVS and FQNEAQ. This CDR3 comprises 15 residues. CDR3 nucleotide sequence: TGTGCCAGCAGCCCGCCCGGGACCGGGGGGACTGAAGCTTTCTTT. Amino acids: CASSPPGTGGTEAFF.

This chain links TRBV6-1 with TRBJ2-3; 8 bases agree with TRBD1. The CDR3 has 16 amino acids. Germline V gives CDR1 MNHNS, CDR2 SASEGT. The J segment lost 5 bases and the V segment lost 2 bases, leaving 9 bases of the junction unmatched. The CDR3 bases are TGTGCCAGCAGTGAATTGTGGCAGGGGGCGGGAGATACGCAGTATTTT. This sequence encodes CASSELWQGAGDTQYF.

This clone has only one observation. The chain is built from TRBV27 and TRBJ1-1, with no clear D. Germline loops: CDR1 MNHEY, CDR2 SMNVEV (reference sequence). V lost 3 bases and J 0 bases, leaving 8 bases between the germline ends. This CDR3 spans 14 amino acids. CDR3 sequence (DNA): TGTGCCAGCAGTTTGTCGCAGGTGAACACTGAAGCTTTCTTT. Translation: CASSLSQVNTEAFF.

The chain is built from TRBV6-4 and TRBJ1-3, with 8 positions matching TRBD1. V was clipped by 4 bases and J by 3 bases; unmatched bases: 5. Germline CDR1 reads MRHNA; CDR2 reads SNTAGT. This CDR3 is 15 amino acids long. This CDR3 is CASSAETGVGNTIYF. CDR3 DNA sequence: TGTGCCAGCAGTGCCGAGACAGGGGTTGGAAACACCATATATTTT.

V is TRBV27 and J is TRBJ2-5, with 10 nucleotides matching TRBD2. After removal of 8 bases from V and 5 bases from J, the junction contained 8 bases not matched to a gene. Per the germline V gene, CDR1 is MNHEY and CDR2 is SMNVEV (reference sequence). The CDR3 has 14 residues. In DNA form, the CDR3 reads TGTGCCAGCCGGGTAGCGGGGGGCCGGGAGACCCAGTACTTC. Translation: CASRVAGGRETQYF.

This chain uses TRBV24-1 with TRBJ1-5; unclear D gene. Germline CDR1 and CDR2: KGHDR and SFDVKD. CDR3 length equals 10 residues. CDR3 bases: TGTCCGACTCTTCGGCAGCCCCAGCATTTT. Its protein is CPTLRQPQHF.